A single sample gave rise to the 28 T cell receptor beta chains below, sequenced in a study of T cell responses to AZD1222 COVID-19 vaccine. Clones were read by immunoSEQ multiplex PCR, and TCRdb kept only the in-frame ones, dropping some. Of approximately 150,000 clones listed, approximately 90% were seen once; the top ten hold about 4.3%. The sequencing here drew on peripheral blood, taken 28 days after the second dose of the MenACWY control vaccine. These receptors all come from an adult who received the MenACWY meningococcal vaccine as a control.

The chain combines TRBV9 with TRBJ2-3; no clear D gene. V lost 0 bases, J lost 4 bases, and 12 bases lay in between. The V gene's germline CDR1 is SGDLS and CDR2 YYNGEE. This CDR3 has 15 residues. CDR3 loop: CASSVGVSIPDTQYF. The DNA of the CDR3 is TGTGCCAGCAGCGTAGGAGTTTCAATCCCAGATACGCAGTATTTT.

The chain has TRBV6-5 and TRBJ1-1, with 7 bases lining up with TRBD1. The ends lost 4 bases at V and 8 bases at J; junction bases unmatched: 13. The CDR3 contains 15 residues. Germline V gene lookup returns CDR1 MNHEY and CDR2 SVGAGI. The chain's CDR3 is CASSSLQGPSWEAFF. For the CDR3, the DNA is TGTGCCAGCAGTTCACTACAGGGGCCATCATGGGAAGCTTTCTTT.

Only one count was recorded for this clone. The chain combines TRBV6-5 with TRBJ2-7, with TRBD2 as a possible D gene (5 bases). In germline, CDR1 is MNHEY, CDR2 SVGAGI. V was clipped by 3 bases and J by 6 bases, with 21 bases between them. The CDR3 has 16 residues. This CDR3 reads CASSYLPASRSGEQYF. DNA of the CDR3: TGTGCCAGCAGTTATCTACCGGCTAGCAGGAGTGGCGAGCAGTACTTC.

This clone was detected a few times. The chain employs TRBV4-3 and TRBJ2-2, with D perhaps matching TRBD2 (5 bases). Per the germline V gene, CDR1 is LGHNA and CDR2 is YSLEER. V shed 1 base and J shed 5 bases, with 8 bases lying between them. This CDR3 comprises 14 residues. The chain's CDR3 is CASSQVRGTGELFF. CDR3 coding DNA: TGCGCCAGCAGCCAAGTTCGAGGGACCGGGGAGCTGTTTTTT.

This clone was counted between two and nine times. The chain links TRBV2 to TRBJ2-7, with D unclear. CDR1 SNHLY and CDR2 FYNNEI come from the germline V gene. The ends were cut back, 4 bases at V and 3 bases at J, with 13 bases in the middle. This CDR3 is 14 amino acids long. In nucleotides, the CDR3 is TGTGCCAGCAGTGGGGAACAGATTAACTACGAGCAGTACTTC. Protein sequence: CASSGEQINYEQYF.

The chain has TRBV2 and TRBJ2-1; 10 bases match TRBD2. CDR3 length: 15 amino acids. Germline CDR1 is SNHLY and CDR2 is FYNNEI. The ends lost 4 bases at V and 6 bases at J; junction bases unmatched: 6. The CDR3 reads CASSGLAGAINEQFF. CDR3 coding DNA: TGTGCCAGCAGTGGGCTAGCGGGAGCGATCAATGAGCAGTTCTTC.

The chain recombines TRBV7-2 with TRBJ1-5, with D unclear. Trimming pared 2 bases from V and 11 bases from J, leaving 16 bases between. Looked up from germline, CDR1 is SGHTA and CDR2 is FQGNSA. The CDR3 totals 14 residues. The CDR3 DNA is TGTGCCAGCAGCTTATTTGGTGTCCTTGGGGCCCAGCATTTT. This encodes CASSLFGVLGAQHF.

The chain couples TRBV27 to TRBJ2-7, with D possibly matching TRBD2 (5 bases). V lost 3 bases and J 4 bases, leaving 19 bases between the germline ends. Germline assignment: CDR1 MNHEY and CDR2 SMNVEV (reference sequence). The length of the CDR3 is 16 residues. The CDR3 is CASSFRRSAATYEQYF. Here the CDR3 DNA reads TGTGCCAGCAGTTTCCGTCGGTCAGCGGCGACTTACGAGCAGTACTTC.

The chain is built from TRBV12-3 or TRBV12-4 and TRBJ1-1, with D unresolved. The CDR3 runs 12 residues. V was clipped by 3 bases and J by 11 bases, with 13 bases between them. CDR3 bases: TGTGCCAGCAGTTTGTGGGTCAGGTCGGCTTTCTTT. Amino acid sequence: CASSLWVRSAFF.

The chain combines TRBV7-2 with TRBJ2-7; D is possibly TRBD1 or TRBD2 (5 bases each). The V end lost 2 bases, the J end lost 3 bases, and 8 bases lay between the germline ends. The CDR3 contains 13 residues. Germline CDR1 SGHTA, CDR2 FQGNSA. The CDR3 DNA reads TGTGCCAGCAGCTTATGGGACGGCTACGAGCAGTACTTC. As protein: CASSLWDGYEQYF.

This clone was seen just once. The rearrangement links TRBV30 to TRBJ1-1; D is perhaps TRBD1 (5 bases). The V gene lost 4 bases and the J gene lost 0 bases, with 9 bases spanning the gap. The CDR3 contains 13 residues. The germline gives CDR1 GTSNPN, CDR2 SVGIG (reference sequence). The CDR3 here is CAWTGQVNTEAFF. Here the CDR3 DNA reads TGTGCCTGGACAGGACAAGTGAACACTGAAGCTTTCTTT. The variable domain in full, with the rest retrieved from reference TRBV30 and TRBJ1-1, is SQTIHQWPATLVQPVGSPLSLECTVEGTSNPNLYWYRQAAGRGLQLLFYSVGIGQISSEVPQNLSASRPQDRQFILSSKKLLLSDSGFYLCAWTGQVNTEAFFGQGTRLTVV.

This clone showed up just once. The chain joins TRBV28 to TRBJ2-7; weak D call: TRBD1 (5 bases). This CDR3 spans 12 amino acids. Deletions cut 6 bases from V and 6 bases from J, with 12 bases between. Looked up from germline, CDR1 is MDHEN and CDR2 is SYDVKM. The CDR3 coding sequence is TGTGCCAGCAGATCCAGGGTATCCGAGCAGTACTTC. This sequence encodes CASRSRVSEQYF. The whole variable domain, filled in from reference TRBV28 and TRBJ2-7, reads DVKVTQSSRYLVKRTGEKVFLECVQDMDHENMFWYRQDPGLGLRLIYFSYDVKMKEKGDIPEGYSVSREKKERFSLILESASTNQTSMYLCASRSRVSEQYFGPGTRLTVT.

V is TRBV3-1 (or the pseudogene TRBV3-2) and J is TRBJ1-3; unclear D gene. The ends were cut back, 3 bases at V and 4 bases at J, with 13 bases in the middle. The CDR3 loop spans 15 amino acids. CDR1 is LGHDT, CDR2 YNNKEL, per germline (reference sequence). CDR3 nucleotide sequence: TGTGCCAGCAGCCAGAGGAGGGTAACCGGAAACACCATATATTTT. Its protein product is CASSQRRVTGNTIYF.

There are a few counts of this clone. The genes are TRBV7-2 and TRBJ2-7; tentatively, D is TRBD2 (5 bases). Germline values: CDR1 SGHTA, CDR2 FQGNSA. V was trimmed by 1 base and J by 0 bases, leaving 10 bases between them. The CDR3 is 15 amino acids. CDR3: CASSLGRTASYEQYF. The CDR3 region has the DNA TGTGCCAGCAGCTTAGGGAGGACTGCCTCCTACGAGCAGTACTTC.

The chain couples TRBV5-5 to TRBJ1-1, with D unresolved. CDR3 length: 13 amino acids. CDR1 and CDR2 (germline): SGHKS, YYEKEE (reference sequence). Between the trimmed V and J ends, which lost 2 bases and 3 bases, there was a span of 8 bases. CDR3 residues: CASSFSLDTEAFF. In DNA, the CDR3 is TGTGCCAGCAGCTTCTCCCTTGACACTGAAGCTTTCTTT.

V and J are TRBV5-1 and TRBJ2-3; D possibly corresponds to TRBD1 (6 bases). CDR3 size: 16 residues. Trimming shortened V by 1 base and J by 2 bases, and 14 bases separated the two germline ends. Germline V CDR1 and CDR2: SGHRS, YFSETQ. The CDR3 nucleotides are TGCGCCAGCAGCTTGCTGATGGACAGCTACACAGATACGCAGTATTTT. Translated, it gives CASSLLMDSYTDTQYF. The variable domain in full, completed from reference TRBV5-1 and TRBJ2-3, reads KAGVTQTPRYLIKTRGQQVTLSCSPISGHRSVSWYQQTPGQGLQFLFEYFSETQRNKGNFPGRFSGRQFSNSRSEMNVSTLELGDSALYLCASSLLMDSYTDTQYFGPGTRLTVL.

V usage is TRBV10-3 and J usage is TRBJ1-5; 8 positions match TRBD1. Germline V gives CDR1 ENHRY, CDR2 SYGVKD. The V and J ends lost 5 bases and 8 bases, in that order; junction bases with no gene match: 11. This CDR3 is 15 amino acids long. The CDR3 DNA sequence: TGTGCCATCAGTCGGAGGACAGGGATAAGGGAGCCCCAGCATTTT. This sequence encodes CAISRRTGIREPQHF.

J is TRBJ1-1 and V is TRBV7-3, with D perhaps TRBD1 (5 bases). Trimming shortened V by 5 bases and J by 1 base, and 11 bases separated the two germline ends. CDR3 length: 14 amino acids. Germline loops: CDR1 SGHTA, CDR2 FQGTGA. The CDR3 DNA follows: TGTGCCAGCAGCGCCTCCGGGACGAACACTGAAGCTTTCTTT. It encodes CASSASGTNTEAFF.

Only one count was recorded for this clone. This chain links TRBV23-1 with TRBJ1-4; D is uncertain. TRBV23-1 is an ORF, with its function uncertain. Between the trimmed V and J ends, which lost 0 bases and 8 bases, there was a span of 4 bases. This CDR3 comprises 12 residues. The CDR3 region has the DNA TGCGCCAGCAGTCAATCGAGGGAAAAACTGTTTTTT. It specifies CASSQSREKLFF.

V is TRBV11-2 and J is TRBJ1-2, with 7 bases that match TRBD1. Germline V lookup: CDR1 SGHAT, CDR2 FQNNGV. The length of the CDR3 is 16 residues. V gave up 5 bases and J gave up 4 bases; unmatched junction bases: 13. As DNA, the CDR3 is TGTGCCAGCAGCACTCTGAGACAGGGTAAAGTCTATGGCTACACCTTC. Its translation: CASSTLRQGKVYGYTF.

V usage is TRBV3-1 (or the pseudogene TRBV3-2) and J usage is TRBJ2-1, with D perhaps matching TRBD2 (6 bases). The CDR3 loop spans 16 amino acids. Germline assignment: CDR1 LGHDT and CDR2 YNNKEL (reference sequence). V lost 4 bases and J lost 6, with 19 bases in between. The CDR3 DNA reads as TGTGCCAGCAGCCGTTTAGACGGGAGCTCCACCAATGAGCAGTTCTTC. As protein: CASSRLDGSSTNEQFF.

The chain has TRBV7-2 and TRBJ1-2; a weak D match, TRBD1 (6 bases). The length of the CDR3 is 14 residues. The V end lost 5 bases, the J end lost 4 bases, and 14 bases lay between the germline ends. CDR1 SGHTA and CDR2 FQGNSA come from the germline V gene. CDR3 amino acids: CASSRGPQGYGYTF. The DNA of the CDR3 is TGTGCCAGCAGCCGGGGGCCCCAGGGCTATGGCTACACCTTC.

V usage is TRBV9 and J usage is TRBJ2-7, with D possibly TRBD1 on 5 matching bases. From germline, CDR1 is SGDLS and CDR2 YYNGEE. This CDR3 has 15 amino acids. The V gene lost 4 bases and the J gene lost 5 bases, with 19 bases spanning the gap. In DNA form, the CDR3 reads TGTGCCAGCAGCCCCGAAGGGGCATCCGCCGACGAGCAGTACTTC. Amino acids: CASSPEGASADEQYF.

The chain joins TRBV6-6 to TRBJ2-7; 11 bases fit TRBD2. V was pared by 2 bases and J by 2 bases, with 5 bases of the junction left unmatched. The CDR3 is 16 amino acids. Per germline, CDR1 MNHNY and CDR2 SVGAGI (reference sequence). CDR3 residues: CASSYLGTSGTYEQYF. Written as DNA, the CDR3 is TGTGCCAGCAGTTACCTAGGGACTAGCGGCACCTACGAGCAGTACTTC.

This chain links TRBV5-1 with TRBJ1-2, with 8 bases matching TRBD1. Germline V CDR1 and CDR2: SGHRS, YFSETQ. The J segment lost 7 bases and the V segment lost 0 bases, leaving 11 bases of the junction unmatched. There are 16 residues in the CDR3. The CDR3 sequence: CASSLASGGTGFGYTF. CDR3 DNA: TGCGCCAGCAGCTTGGCTTCGGGCGGGACAGGTTTTGGCTACACCTTC. The full variable domain, with the rest looked up from reference TRBV5-1 and TRBJ1-2, is KAGVTQTPRYLIKTRGQQVTLSCSPISGHRSVSWYQQTPGQGLQFLFEYFSETQRNKGNFPGRFSGRQFSNSRSEMNVSTLELGDSALYLCASSLASGGTGFGYTFGSGTRLTVV.

J is TRBJ1-4 and V is TRBV30, with TRBD1 matching over 7 bases. The J segment lost 5 bases and the V segment lost 1 base, leaving 1 base of the junction unmatched. This CDR3 has 13 amino acids. Germline CDR1 GTSNPN, CDR2 SVGIG (reference sequence). CDR3 bases: TGTGCCTGGAGTGCACAGGGGAATGAAAAACTGTTTTTT. Protein: CAWSAQGNEKLFF.

In DNA form, the CDR3 reads TGTGCCAGCAGCTTGACAGGGCAGAGCTACGAGCAGTACTTC. Translated, it gives CASSLTGQSYEQYF. The chain uses TRBV5-6 and TRBJ2-7; tentatively, D is TRBD1 (6 bases). Germline V gives CDR1 SGHDT, CDR2 YYEEEE. This CDR3 comprises 14 residues. Trimming left V 1 base short and J 3 bases short, with 11 bases between.

The gene calls are TRBV2 and TRBJ2-7; D uncertain. Germline V lookup: CDR1 SNHLY, CDR2 FYNNEI. The V end was cut by 2 bases, the J end by 2 bases, with 10 bases between. The CDR3 is made up of 14 amino acids. The CDR3 loop reads CASSELGQAYEQYF. CDR3 sequence (DNA): TGTGCCAGCAGTGAATTAGGGCAGGCCTACGAGCAGTACTTC.